Below, 21 T cell receptor beta chains from the same sample are listed, as sequenced in a study of blood T cell repertoires in COVID-19. Using immunoSEQ multiplex PCR, the repertoire was profiled, and TCRdb retains in-frame clones only, with some absent. The sample contains approximately 170,000 clones, roughly 84% of which appear only once. The sequencing input was peripheral blood. These receptors were obtained from an older woman with COVID-19, enrolled during active disease.

The table lists this clone with a count of one. V usage is TRBV6-5 and J usage is TRBJ1-5; a weak D match, TRBD1 (5 bases). Germline V CDR1 and CDR2: MNHEY, SVGAGI. This CDR3 is built from 13 residues. Between the trimmed V and J ends, which lost 7 bases and 4 bases, there was a span of 11 bases. The CDR3 reads CASNQQANQPQHF. The CDR3 DNA sequence: TGTGCCAGCAACCAACAGGCTAATCAGCCCCAGCATTTT.

The CDR3 DNA follows: TGTGCCAGCACCGCAGGGACCTACAATGAGCAGTTCTTC. This sequence encodes CASTAGTYNEQFF. This chain links TRBV2 with TRBJ2-1; perhaps TRBD1 as D (5 bases). This CDR3 comprises 13 residues. V dropped 7 bases and J dropped 2 bases, with 9 bases sitting between them. Looked up from germline, CDR1 is SNHLY and CDR2 is FYNNEI.

This chain joins TRBV19 and TRBJ1-2, with D possibly TRBD1 on 5 matching bases. The CDR3 is made up of 15 amino acids. The germline gives CDR1 LNHDA, CDR2 SQIVND (reference sequence). V shed 1 base and J shed 0 bases, with 9 bases lying between them. The CDR3 nucleotides are TGTGCCAGTAGTATAGGGGGACTATCTAACTATGGCTACACCTTC. Translated: CASSIGGLSNYGYTF. Full variable domain (missing parts from reference TRBV19 and TRBJ1-2): DGGITQSPKYLFRKEGQNVTLSCEQNLNHDAMYWYRQDPGQGLRLIYYSQIVNDFQKGDIAEGYSVSREKKESFPLTVTSAQKNPTAFYLCASSIGGLSNYGYTFGSGTRLTVV.

This sequence joins TRBV7-3 and TRBJ2-3, with 9 bases matching TRBD2. The V and J ends lost 3 bases and 4 bases, in that order; junction bases with no gene match: 5. Germline V gene data show CDR1 as SGHTA and CDR2 as FQGTGA. The CDR3 contains 15 residues. The CDR3 sequence: CASSFQAGGADTQYF. CDR3 bases: TGTGCCAGCAGCTTTCAAGCGGGGGGCGCAGATACGCAGTATTTT. Full variable domain (outside the CDR3, taken from reference TRBV7-3 and TRBJ2-3): GAGVSQTPSNKVTEKGKYVELRCDPISGHTALYWYRQSLGQGPEFLIYFQGTGAADDSGLPNDRFFAVRPEGSVSTLKIQRTERGDSAVYLCASSFQAGGADTQYFGPGTRLTVL.

Here the CDR3 reads CASSAMERSSYNEQFF. The CDR3 DNA is TGTGCCAGCTCAGCTATGGAGCGGAGCTCCTACAATGAGCAGTTCTTC. The chain links TRBV18 to TRBJ2-1, with a weak D call TRBD2 (5 bases). Trimming cost V 5 bases and J 0 bases, with 14 bases left between them. Germline assignment: CDR1 KGHSH and CDR2 LQKENI. This CDR3 is 16 amino acids long. Supplemented by reference TRBV18 and TRBJ2-1, the full variable domain reads NAGVMQNPRHLVRRRGQEARLRCSPMKGHSHVYWYRQLPEEGLKFMVYLQKENIIDESGMPKERFSAEFPKEGPSILRIQQVVRGDSAAYFCASSAMERSSYNEQFFGPGTRLTVL.

The chain links TRBV27 to TRBJ2-1; 10 bases are a match to TRBD2. V lost 6 bases to trimming and J lost 2 bases; unmatched junction nucleotides: 13. The CDR3 covers 18 residues. Germline CDR1 reads MNHEY; CDR2 reads SMNVEV (reference sequence). The CDR3, as DNA: TGTGCCAGCAGCCGACGACTAGCGGGCCTCTTGACCTACAATGAGCAGTTCTTC. This gives the protein CASSRRLAGLLTYNEQFF.

The rearrangement uses TRBV28 and TRBJ1-5; TRBD1 matches 8 bases. The CDR3 has 16 residues. V trimming: 3 bases; J trimming: 2 bases; junction bases outside the gene matches: 6. From germline, CDR1 is MDHEN and CDR2 SYDVKM. CDR3 nucleotide sequence: TGTGCCAGCAGTTTCGCAGGGGGCGCGGGCAATCAGCCCCAGCATTTT. Translation gives CASSFAGGAGNQPQHF.

The rearrangement joins TRBV4-2 to TRBJ1-5, with a weak D call TRBD1 (5 bases). There are 18 residues in the CDR3. Trimming took 0 bases from V and 5 from J, leaving 20 bases between them. The germline V gene encodes CDR1 LGHNA and CDR2 YNFKEQ. CDR3 in amino acids: CASSQEGSARAADQPQHF. CDR3 in DNA: TGTGCCAGCAGCCAAGAGGGGTCCGCCAGGGCGGCAGATCAGCCCCAGCATTTT.

V gene TRBV2 combines with J gene TRBJ1-2; D is uncertain. V was trimmed by 7 bases and J by 2 bases, leaving 11 bases between them. This CDR3 has 13 amino acids. The germline gives CDR1 SNHLY, CDR2 FYNNEI. The CDR3 DNA is TGTGCCAGCACGGCGGTCTTAAACTATGGCTACACCTTC. This encodes CASTAVLNYGYTF. Supplemented by reference TRBV2 and TRBJ1-2, the full variable domain reads EPEVTQTPSHQVTQMGQEVILRCVPISNHLYFYWYRQILGQKVEFLVSFYNNEISEKSEIFDDQFSVERPDGSNFTLKIRSTKLEDSAMYFCASTAVLNYGYTFGSGTRLTVV.

The rearrangement joins TRBV6-9 to TRBJ1-2; 7 bases map to TRBD1. The CDR3 contains 17 residues. Trimming cost V 5 bases and J 4 bases; bases outside gene matches: 16. Germline V lookup: CDR1 MNHGY, CDR2 SVAAGI. The CDR3 protein is CASSHRTGATFFYGYTF. The CDR3 nucleotides read TGTGCCAGCAGTCACCGCACAGGGGCCACCTTCTTCTATGGCTACACCTTC.

The CDR3, as DNA: TGTGCCAGCAGTGATAGGACAGGGGGTTCAGATACGCAGTATTTT. It encodes CASSDRTGGSDTQYF. This chain connects TRBV2 to TRBJ2-3; 10 nucleotides line up with TRBD1. The junction had 4 bases not matched to a gene; V was cut back by 3 bases and J by 4 bases. The CDR3 is 15 amino acids. Germline-derived CDR1 and CDR2 are SNHLY and FYNNEI.

The genes are TRBV7-2 and TRBJ1-1, with 8 nucleotides matching TRBD1. The junction had 4 bases not matched to a gene; V was cut back by 6 bases and J by 4 bases. In germline, CDR1 is SGHTA, CDR2 FQGNSA. CDR3 length: 13 amino acids. The DNA for the CDR3 is TGTGCCAGCAGGACAACAGGGGGCACTGAAGCTTTCTTT. Translated: CASRTTGGTEAFF.

This rearrangement joins TRBV29-1 to TRBJ1-3, with 8 positions matching TRBD1. The CDR3 is made up of 13 amino acids. V lost 1 base, J lost 5 bases, and 1 base stayed unmatched. From germline, CDR1 is SQVTM and CDR2 ANQGSEA. The CDR3 DNA follows: TGCAGCGTTGAAGGGACAGGGAGAAACACCATATATTTT. This sequence encodes CSVEGTGRNTIYF.

This rearrangement joins TRBV30 to TRBJ1-2; D may be TRBD1 (5 bases). V was cut by 1 base and J by 5 bases, with 8 bases left in between. Germline V gene sequence: CDR1 GTSNPN, CDR2 SVGIG (reference sequence). This CDR3 comprises 12 residues. Here the CDR3 reads CAWSEQGYGYTF. Written as DNA, the CDR3 is TGTGCCTGGAGTGAGCAGGGTTATGGCTACACCTTC.

As for this clone: No DNA is shown, since the ends of the CDR3 on it are uncertain; the CDR3 is the one TCRdb lists. V is TRBV6-5 and J is TRBJ1-2; whether TRBD1, the table's D call, matches the DNA was not checked. The CDR3 comprises 15 residues, both ends counted. Germline values: CDR1 MNHEY, CDR2 SVGAGI. The CDR3 loop reads CASILDRPSEGGYTF.

V and J are TRBV5-1 and TRBJ2-7, with D unresolved. The CDR3 is 13 amino acids. Germline V CDR1 and CDR2: SGHRS, YFSETQ. V lost 0 bases to trimming and J lost 2 bases, with 6 bases between them. CDR3 region: CASSLDSPYEQYF. The CDR3 DNA reads TGCGCCAGCAGCTTGGACTCCCCCTACGAGCAGTACTTC.

J is TRBJ1-4 and V is TRBV28; D remains unclear. Germline CDR1 MDHEN, CDR2 SYDVKM. Between the trimmed V and J ends, which lost 1 base and 4 bases, there was a span of 10 bases. This CDR3 contains 15 residues. The DNA for the CDR3 is TGTGCCAGCAGTTTATCGTTTACACGTAATGAAAAACTGTTTTTT. It translates to CASSLSFTRNEKLFF.

In this sample, this clone turned up once. The genes are TRBV20-1 and TRBJ1-1; the match to TRBD1 covers 7 bases. Germline V gene sequence: CDR1 DFQATT, CDR2 SNEGSKA (reference sequence). Losses at the gene ends were 3 bases for V and 1 base for J; bases not matched to a gene: 8. The CDR3 length is 15 residues. The chain's CDR3 is CSASKGAGKNTEAFF. In DNA, the CDR3 is TGCAGTGCTAGTAAGGGGGCAGGGAAGAACACTGAAGCTTTCTTT.

The chain carries TRBV4-2 and TRBJ2-1; tentative D call: TRBD2 (5 bases). Trimming left V 3 bases short and J 3 bases short, with 12 bases between. The CDR3 is made up of 15 amino acids. Germline assignment: CDR1 LGHNA and CDR2 YNFKEQ. CDR3 coding DNA: TGTGCCAGCAGCCAGAACCCGGGATTCTACAATGAGCAGTTCTTC. Translated: CASSQNPGFYNEQFF.

The chain links TRBV27 to TRBJ2-1; TRBD1 matches 7 bases. Germline CDR1 is MNHEY and CDR2 is SMNVEV (reference sequence). Trimming took 5 bases from V and 10 from J; bases not matched to a gene: 8. CDR3 length: 13 residues. Written as DNA, the CDR3 is TGTGCCAGCAGTACCCGGACAGGATGGGAGCAGTTCTTC. It encodes CASSTRTGWEQFF.

Remarks on this clone: The same CDR3 arises from other DNA sequences in this sample as well. This chain links TRBV27 with TRBJ2-7; D not certain. Germline CDR1 reads MNHEY; CDR2 reads SMNVEV (reference sequence). V was clipped by 5 bases and J by 1 base, with 15 bases between them. This CDR3 spans 15 amino acids. This CDR3 is CASSPSLTGSYEQYF. The CDR3 DNA sequence: TGTGCCAGCAGTCCCTCTCTGACGGGTTCCTACGAGCAGTACTTC.